What follows is one TCR beta chain and its context. Its antigen is as yet unknown. This specimen belongs to a study of metastatic and nonmetastatic thyroid tumors. About the research overall: Repertoires from blood and tumor or nodule tissue of malignant and benign thyroid patients were compared. The study, taken as a whole, reports: Malignant thyroid tumors reportedly had TCR beta diversity that was significantly higher than in benign nodules, in blood and tumor.

TCRdb reanalyzed the PCR reads with MiXCR. Here the sample spans approximately 16,000 clones, about 32% being singletons. Germline V gene sequence: CDR1 DFQATT, CDR2 SNEGSKA (reference sequence). The CDR3 is made up of 14 amino acids. V lost 5 bases to trimming and J lost 0 bases; unmatched junction nucleotides: 5. No patient had received any treatment before thyroid surgery. This TCR came from a male donor with papillary thyroid cancer or a benign thyroid nodule (not recorded which). Some clones in this sample may be carry-over from other donors' samples. The sample was tumor tissue. The genes are TRBV20-1 and TRBJ2-7, with 9 nucleotides matching TRBD2. The CDR3 reads CSASLAGDSYEQYF. The CDR3 region has the DNA TGCAGTGCTTCTTTAGCGGGAGACTCCTACGAGCAGTACTTC.